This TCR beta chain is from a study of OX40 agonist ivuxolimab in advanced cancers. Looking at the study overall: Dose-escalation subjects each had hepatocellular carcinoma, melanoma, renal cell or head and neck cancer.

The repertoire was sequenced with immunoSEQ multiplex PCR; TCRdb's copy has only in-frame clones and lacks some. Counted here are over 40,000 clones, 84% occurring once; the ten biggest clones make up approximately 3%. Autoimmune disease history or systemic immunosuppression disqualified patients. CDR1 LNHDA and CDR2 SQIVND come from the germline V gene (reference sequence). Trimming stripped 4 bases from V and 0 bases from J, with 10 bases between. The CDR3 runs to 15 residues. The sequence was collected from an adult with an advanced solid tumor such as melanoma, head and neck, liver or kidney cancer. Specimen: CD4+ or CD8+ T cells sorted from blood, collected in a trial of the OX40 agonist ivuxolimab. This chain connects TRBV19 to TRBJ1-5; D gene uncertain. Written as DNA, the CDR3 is TGTGCCAGTAGTACAACACCTTATAGCAATCAGCCCCAGCATTTT. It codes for CASSTTPYSNQPQHF.